This entry lists 6 T cell receptor beta chains sequenced from one sample in a study of T-cell memory formation after mild COVID-19. In TCRdb, the 5' RACE reads were re-called with MiXCR into one record per CDR3 protein. The top ten clones hold approximately 1.5% of a sample with 49,000 or so distinct CDR3 sequences, under 7.5% of them seen once. Sequenced input: PBMCs or a T cell subset sorted from them (not recorded which). All receptors come from a man younger than 35 who had mild COVID-19 (a few samples of this study predate the infection). Cell type and time point are not known.

The V gene is TRBV4-1, the J gene TRBJ1-2, with D perhaps TRBD1 (5 bases). The V gene's germline CDR1 is MGHRA and CDR2 YSYEKL. This CDR3 spans 15 amino acids. The V end was cut by 0 bases, the J end by 8 bases, with 16 bases between. The CDR3 protein is CASSQDPRRAEGYTF. CDR3 bases: TGCGCCAGCAGCCAAGACCCTCGCAGGGCCGAAGGCTACACCTTC.

This clonotype occurred a few times. This chain links TRBV27 with TRBJ1-1; D not resolved. The V and J ends lost 2 bases and 4 bases respectively, with 8 bases between them. This CDR3 spans 13 amino acids. Per germline, CDR1 MNHEY and CDR2 SMNVEV (reference sequence). The CDR3: CASSLQESTEAFF. CDR3 sequence (DNA): TGTGCCAGCAGTTTACAGGAAAGCACTGAAGCTTTCTTT.

Points on this clonotype: This may be a read error, as it is one base from a much larger clone. The chain joins TRBV5-1 to TRBJ2-3; TRBD2 matches 8 bases. This CDR3 is 17 amino acids long. The germline V gene has CDR1 SGHRS and CDR2 YFSETQ. CDR3: CDSSLGSGAGVRDTQYF. The DNA for the CDR3 is TGCGACAGCAGCTTGGGATCGGGAGCGGGGGTAAGAGATACGCAGTATTTT. Filled out from reference TRBV5-1 and TRBJ2-3, the complete variable domain reads KAGVTQTPRYLIKTRGQQVTLSCSPISGHRSVSWYQQTPGQGLQFLFEYFSETQRNKGNFPGRFSGRQFSNSRSEMNVSTLELGDSALYLCDSSLGSGAGVRDTQYFGPGTRLTVL.

The chain links TRBV18 to TRBJ2-7; D remains unclear. The germline V and J ends were trimmed by 5 bases and 3 bases, with 8 bases remaining between them. Germline V gene sequence: CDR1 KGHSH, CDR2 LQKENI. This CDR3 contains 12 residues. CDR3 DNA sequence: TGTGCCAGCTCAGCAGGAATCTACGAGCAGTACGTC. It specifies CASSAGIYEQYV.

This clonotype was seen a few times. The rearrangement joins TRBV5-1 to TRBJ2-7; D may correspond to TRBD1 or TRBD2 (5 bases each). The CDR3 runs 15 residues. Germline lookup yields CDR1 SGHRS and CDR2 YFSETQ. V lost 4 bases, J lost 3 bases, and 17 bases lay in between. CDR3 residues: CASSPGAGVDYEQYV. The DNA of the CDR3 is TGCGCCAGCAGCCCCGGGGCAGGAGTAGACTACGAGCAGTACGTC.

In this sample, this clonotype turned up a few times. The chain links TRBV12-3 or TRBV12-4 to TRBJ1-4; D is ambiguous. CDR3 length equals 15 residues. With 3 bases removed from V and 2 bases from J, the gap between germline ends came to 10 bases. CDR3: CASSFLTATNEKLFF. The CDR3 DNA is TGTGCCAGCAGTTTCCTGACGGCCACTAATGAAAAACTGTTTTTT.